A selection of T cell receptor beta chains follows, all from one sample in a study of cytomegalovirus exposure and HLA in healthy donors. The data were produced by immunoSEQ multiplex PCR, yet TCRdb's version contains in-frame clones alone and is incomplete. In the table there are around 130,000 clones, approximately 80% of which are singletons. Material: PBMCs. The receptors originated from a male donor in good health and CMV-seropositive. Each CDR3 is given without its conserved first and last residue. Clone sizes are given selectively: once, few, many, or a class where the clone is expanded.

CDR3 length	clone size	V gene	CDR3 protein
12	-	TRBV19	ASSMVGGYNEQF
13	-	TRBV18	ASSPGMTLNTEAF
15	once	TRBV5-1	ASSLGLAGRRTDTQY
13	-	TRBV15	ATSRASGSSYEQY
12	-	TRBV28	ASSPGGASQPQH
14	-	TRBV7-3	ASSPQGLAGDGEQF
14	-	TRBV11-2	ASSLSSSGGTYEQY
16	-	TRBV4-3	ASSQGNSPTSRANTQY
13	-	TRBV30	AWRGPGQGTYEQY
9	-	TRBV19	ASSPGTEAF
10	-	TRBV30	AWIPGGDTQY
15	once	TRBV19	ASLPGQGGYSNQPQH
14	-	TRBV28	ASSSLPRVGRTEAF
11	-	TRBV30	AWEGTSQSPLH
13	-	TRBV4-2	ASSLLAGGSDTQY
15	-	TRBV5-1	ASSWGLAVGVGETQY
14	-	TRBV6-5	ASSYSRTIGWETQY
14	-	TRBV4-3	ASSQVGAGIYNEQF
12	-	TRBV28	ASRSTGENQPQH
11	-	TRBV7-3	ASSLNRESEQY
12	once	TRBV28	ASSPTRSYNEQF
13	-	TRBV2	ASRGLDDRPDTQY
13	once	TRBV7-9	ASSLAGVLPDTQY
13	large	TRBV10-3	AISDEREGPGELF
13	-	TRBV11-2	ASSLDEGGGNTIY
11	once	TRBV30	AWSKRSTGELF
13	-	TRBV10-3	AISESVDRAAEAF
9	-	TRBV20-1	SAGPGLAPY
16	-	TRBV4-3	ASSQGLRSGLQFDEQF
11	-	TRBV7-9	SSSLRELYEQY
13	-	TRBV30	AWSSGQGGDTEAF
14	-	TRBV4-2	ASSQAVGGRGNEQF
11	few	TRBV27	ASSLSTGTEAF
14	-	TRBV19	ASPIRRTGISYEQY
12	-	TRBV6-6	ASTRGPSTDTQY
13	-	TRBV9	ASSGGGSISYEQY
16	-	TRBV9	ASSVDVLGSGRGGELF
10	-	TRBV19	ASKGLAGGLF
12	-	TRBV18	ASSPPQGQETQY
12	-	TRBV30	AWNRGRDTGELF
13	few	TRBV30	ASQGDSATNEKLF
13	-	TRBV5-8	ASSLTSGVYNEQF
11	-	TRBV11-2	ASNHASGRPPG
13	-	TRBV7-9	ASSPGTERAYEQY
13	once	TRBV7-9	ASSFTMERRETQY
12	-	TRBV15	ATSPGTALIGQY
9	few	TRBV6-1	ASSVINEQF
14	-	TRBV27	ASSLSQREVMETQY
13	-	TRBV10-3	AISDGTVGFDGYT
12	-	TRBV19	ASSTRGVGETQY
15	-	TRBV7-2	ASSFQGSRQANYGYT
12	-	TRBV2	ASVSSAGGTEAF
12	few	TRBV11-2	ASSSVQGNTEAF
11	-	TRBV9	ASSVVGNQPQH
12	-	TRBV27	ASSTGTGGYEQF
12	-	TRBV19	ASMSSLQGYTQY
12	-	TRBV27	ASSPTQNTGELF
11	-	TRBV5-4	ATTGNFGGYRT
15	once	TRBV7-9	ASSQSGSGSPPGELF